This entry lists 32 T cell receptor beta chains sequenced from one sample in a study of blood T cell repertoires in COVID-19. Clones were sequenced by immunoSEQ multiplex PCR, and TCRdb holds only the in-frame ones, with some missing. The sample shows under 150,000 clones, around 87% of them seen only once. Sequenced sample: peripheral blood. These receptor sequences come from a woman in her 40s with acute or convalescent COVID-19.

The chain recombines TRBV5-6 with TRBJ2-7; 10 bases are shared with TRBD1. This CDR3 is 15 amino acids long. Germline V gives CDR1 SGHDT, CDR2 YYEEEE. Trimming cost V 0 bases and J 6 bases; bases outside gene matches: 6. CDR3 nucleotides: TGTGCCAGCAGCTTGGTCGGGACAGGGGTGGGCGAGCAGTACTTC. It codes for CASSLVGTGVGEQYF. The full variable domain, in which reference TRBV5-6 and TRBJ2-7 provide the parts outside the CDR3, is DAGVTQSPTHLIKTRGQQVTLRCSPKSGHDTVSWYQQALGQGPQFIFQYYEEEERQRGNFPDRFSGHQFPNYSSELNVNALLLGDSALYLCASSLVGTGVGEQYFGPGTRLTVT.

The V and J genes are TRBV7-4 and TRBJ1-4, with D unresolved. V lost 5 bases to trimming and J lost 0 bases, with 10 bases between them. Germline assignment: CDR1 SGHVT and CDR2 SQSDAQ. The CDR3 is 15 amino acids. For the CDR3, the DNA is TGTGCCAGCAGCGCCGATCTAGCAACTAATGAAAAACTGTTTTTT. Translation gives CASSADLATNEKLFF.

This chain connects TRBV6-2 or TRBV6-3 to TRBJ2-7, with D possibly TRBD1 on 5 matching bases. Germline V gives CDR1 MNHEY, CDR2 SVGEGT. The CDR3 totals 14 residues. Trimming took 0 bases from V and 1 from J, leaving 7 bases between them. DNA for the CDR3: TGTGCCAGCAGTTACTCGGACACGTCCTACGAGCAGTACTTC. Its translation: CASSYSDTSYEQYF.

This CDR3 reads CASSSVIVGGDRNSPLHF. The CDR3 region has the DNA TGCGCCAGCAGCTCCGTCATCGTAGGGGGCGATCGTAATTCACCCCTCCACTTT. This sequence joins TRBV5-1 and TRBJ1-6, with 7 bases identical to TRBD1. Germline-derived CDR1 and CDR2 are SGHRS and YFSETQ. J gave up 6 bases and V 3 bases, and 15 bases lay outside the gene matches. CDR3 length equals 18 residues. The entire variable domain, with the rest obtained from reference TRBV5-1 and TRBJ1-6, is as follows: KAGVTQTPRYLIKTRGQQVTLSCSPISGHRSVSWYQQTPGQGLQFLFEYFSETQRNKGNFPGRFSGRQFSNSRSEMNVSTLELGDSALYLCASSSVIVGGDRNSPLHFGNGTRLTVT.

The rearrangement joins TRBV4-2 to TRBJ2-1, with 12 bases fitting TRBD2. V was clipped by 1 base and J by 8 bases; unmatched bases: 12. CDR1 and CDR2 from the germline V gene are LGHNA and YNFKEQ. The CDR3 spans 18 residues. The CDR3 region has the DNA TGTGCCAGCAGCCAAGTCGCCCCGACTAGCGGGAGTAACCATGAGCAGTTCTTC. Its protein product is CASSQVAPTSGSNHEQFF.

This rearrangement joins TRBV30 to TRBJ1-6, with 10 bases lining up with TRBD1. Germline V gene lookup returns CDR1 GTSNPN and CDR2 SVGIG (reference sequence). After removal of 2 bases from V and 7 bases from J, the junction contained 5 bases not matched to a gene. This CDR3 spans 15 amino acids. In DNA form, the CDR3 reads TGTGCCTGGAGTTCTACGGGACAGGGGAATTCACCCCTCCACTTT. Protein sequence: CAWSSTGQGNSPLHF. The whole variable domain, remainder taken from reference TRBV30 and TRBJ1-6, is SQTIHQWPATLVQPVGSPLSLECTVEGTSNPNLYWYRQAAGRGLQLLFYSVGIGQISSEVPQNLSASRPQDRQFILSSKKLLLSDSGFYLCAWSSTGQGNSPLHFGNGTRLTVT.

CDR3 nucleotides: TGCGCCTCACGACAGGGGCGCTATCGTAATGAAAAACTGTTTTTT. It specifies CASRQGRYRNEKLFF. The rearrangement links TRBV4-3 to TRBJ1-4, with 8 bases identical to TRBD1. The V and J ends lost 11 bases and 4 bases, in that order; junction bases with no gene match: 12. The germline CDR1 and CDR2 sequences are LGHNA and YSLEER. This CDR3 has 15 residues.

The chain is built from TRBV9 and TRBJ1-3; D may be TRBD1 (5 bases). The germline V gene has CDR1 SGDLS and CDR2 YYNGEE. With 2 bases removed from V and 8 bases from J, the gap between germline ends came to 14 bases. This CDR3 is built from 14 residues. CDR3: CASSVGLGRDTIYF. The CDR3 DNA is TGTGCCAGCAGCGTGGGGCTCGGACGGGACACCATATATTTT.

The V gene is TRBV5-5, the J gene TRBJ1-3; 9 bases are shared with TRBD1. With V trimmed by 4 bases and J by 0 bases, 8 bases remained unmatched. This CDR3 has 17 amino acids. CDR1 is SGHKS and CDR2 is YYEKEE in the germline V gene (reference sequence). The CDR3 region is CASSPRDRVTSGNTIYF. Written as DNA, the CDR3 is TGTGCCAGCAGCCCTCGGGACAGGGTTACCTCTGGAAACACCATATATTTT.

The CDR3 reads CASSPGLMAPGGEAFF. The CDR3 nucleotides read TGCGCCAGCAGCCCAGGATTAATGGCGCCGGGGGGCGAAGCTTTCTTT. V is TRBV4-1 and J is TRBJ1-1; D perhaps matches TRBD1 (6 bases). V lost 4 bases, J lost 8 bases, and 23 bases lay in between. The CDR3 loop spans 16 amino acids. Germline V lookup: CDR1 MGHRA, CDR2 YSYEKL.

V usage is TRBV6-5 and J usage is TRBJ2-7; 14 positions match TRBD2. The CDR3 runs to 16 residues. CDR1 MNHEY and CDR2 SVGAGI come from the germline V gene. With V trimmed by 4 bases and J by 6 bases, 8 bases remained unmatched. Here the CDR3 DNA reads TGTGCCAGCAGTTCTCTCCATGGACTAGCGGGGGGCGAGCAGTACTTC. Translation: CASSSLHGLAGGEQYF.

The CDR3 DNA reads as TGTGCCAGCGGGACTCGGGGGGTTAATGAAAAACTGTTTTTT. Encoded protein: CASGTRGVNEKLFF. The chain carries TRBV6-5 and TRBJ1-4, with D possibly being TRBD1 (5 bases). The germline V and J ends were trimmed by 8 bases and 4 bases, with 14 bases remaining between them. The CDR3 has 14 residues. Germline V gene lookup returns CDR1 MNHEY and CDR2 SVGAGI.

This chain connects TRBV19 to TRBJ1-2, with 7 bases fitting TRBD1. V was clipped by 2 bases and J by 4 bases; unmatched bases: 4. The CDR3 is 14 residues long. Germline CDR1 reads LNHDA; CDR2 reads SQIVND (reference sequence). The chain's CDR3 is CASSINRGPYGYTF. CDR3 sequence (DNA): TGTGCCAGTAGTATAAACAGGGGTCCCTATGGCTACACCTTC.

This clone came up once. This rearrangement joins TRBV19 to TRBJ1-1; the D is unclear. V gave up 5 bases and J gave up 8 bases, with 18 bases separating them. The CDR3 extends over 14 amino acids. In germline, CDR1 is LNHDA, CDR2 SQIVND (reference sequence). The CDR3 nucleotides read TGTGCCAGTAGTCCCTTATTCCCCCTGACAGAAGCTTTCTTT. Translated, it gives CASSPLFPLTEAFF.

The V call is TRBV27, the J call TRBJ1-5, with 8 positions matching TRBD1. CDR1 and CDR2 from the germline V gene are MNHEY and SMNVEV (reference sequence). With V trimmed by 5 bases and J by 6 bases, 3 bases remained unmatched. The length of the CDR3 is 13 residues. The CDR3 region is CASSLDRGQPQHF. The CDR3 nucleotides are TGTGCCAGCAGTCTAGACAGGGGTCAGCCCCAGCATTTT.

This chain connects TRBV27 to TRBJ1-1; TRBD1 matches 7 bases. The CDR3 has 15 residues. Germline V gene sequence: CDR1 MNHEY, CDR2 SMNVEV (reference sequence). The trim removed 2 bases at V and 1 base at J, leaving 4 bases unmatched. The CDR3 sequence: CASSLLAGGNTEAFF. For the CDR3, the DNA is TGTGCCAGCAGTTTACTTGCAGGGGGGAACACTGAAGCTTTCTTT.

This chain uses TRBV5-4 with TRBJ2-3; D perhaps matches TRBD1 (5 bases). This CDR3 contains 13 residues. CDR1 is SGHNT, CDR2 YYREEE, per germline (reference sequence). V gave up 1 base and J gave up 6 bases, with 9 bases separating them. The CDR3 region is CASSLKGLDTQYF. Written as DNA, the CDR3 is TGTGCCAGCAGCTTGAAGGGGCTGGATACGCAGTATTTT.

V and J are TRBV3-1 (or the pseudogene TRBV3-2) and TRBJ2-2; no firm D call. V lost 2 bases and J lost 1, with 5 bases in between. The CDR3 contains 14 residues. Germline V lookup: CDR1 LGHDT, CDR2 YNNKEL (reference sequence). The CDR3 nucleotides are TGTGCCAGCAGCCAAACAAGGAACACCGGGGAGCTGTTTTTT. Amino acids: CASSQTRNTGELFF.

V and J are TRBV5-6 and TRBJ2-7, with a weak D call TRBD2 (6 bases). V lost 3 bases and J 5 bases, leaving 12 bases between the germline ends. The CDR3 extends over 13 amino acids. Germline V CDR1 and CDR2: SGHDT, YYEEEE. CDR3 sequence: CASSWGDMNEQYF. The CDR3 coding sequence is TGTGCCAGCAGCTGGGGGGATATGAACGAGCAGTACTTC.

DNA for the CDR3: TGTGCCAGCAGCCAAGCGGGACTACCACCTCCCGGGGAGCTGTTTTTT. Its translation is CASSQAGLPPPGELFF. V usage is TRBV7-6 and J usage is TRBJ2-2; 7 bases match TRBD2. The trim removed 5 bases at V and 6 bases at J, leaving 12 bases unmatched. Germline CDR1 reads SGHVS; CDR2 reads FNYEAQ. The CDR3 covers 16 residues.

This chain links TRBV12-5 with TRBJ2-5; D call uncertain. Germline V gene sequence: CDR1 LGHNT, CDR2 FRNRAP. The CDR3 sequence is 14 residues long. Trimming pared 2 bases from V and 1 base from J, leaving 8 bases between. The DNA for the CDR3 is TGTGCTAGTGGTTTGAACACACCCCAAGAGACCCAGTACTTC. Amino acids: CASGLNTPQETQYF.

The rearrangement uses TRBV10-3 and TRBJ1-6; tentative D call: TRBD1 (6 bases). The CDR3 is 15 amino acids. Trimming shortened V by 0 bases and J by 7 bases, and 10 bases separated the two germline ends. The V gene's germline CDR1 is ENHRY and CDR2 SYGVKD. Here the CDR3 reads CAISESTGSNSPLHF. The CDR3 DNA reads TGTGCCATCAGTGAGTCGACAGGTTCCAATTCACCCCTCCACTTT.

The chain uses TRBV19 and TRBJ2-1, with D tentatively TRBD1 (6 bases). The germline V gene encodes CDR1 LNHDA and CDR2 SQIVND (reference sequence). This CDR3 has 13 amino acids. V was cut by 2 bases and J by 4 bases, with 6 bases left in between. CDR3: CASSITGYNEQFF. The CDR3 DNA reads TGTGCCAGTAGTATAACAGGGTACAATGAGCAGTTCTTC.

This clone was observed at least ten times. The gene calls are TRBV6-4 and TRBJ2-2; D is perhaps TRBD1 (5 bases). This CDR3 has 13 residues. V shed 2 bases and J shed 4 bases, with 5 bases lying between them. CDR1 is MRHNA and CDR2 is SNTAGT in the germline V gene. The CDR3 sequence is CASSDRGTGELFF. CDR3 bases: TGTGCCAGCAGTGACAGGGGCACCGGGGAGCTGTTTTTT.

This chain joins TRBV6-5 and TRBJ2-1; 10 bases line up with TRBD2. CDR3 length: 16 residues. CDR1 is MNHEY, CDR2 SVGAGI, per germline. The V gene end was trimmed by 8 bases and the J gene end by 0 bases; junction bases not matched to a gene: 7. The CDR3 here is CASRSSGGNSYNEQFF. Here the CDR3 DNA reads TGTGCCAGCCGTTCTAGCGGGGGTAACTCCTACAATGAGCAGTTCTTC.

This clone appeared a single time. This chain joins TRBV12-3 or TRBV12-4 and TRBJ1-3; D ambiguous. CDR3 length equals 12 residues. Trimming removed 5 bases at V and 4 bases at J, with 6 bases between. The CDR3 bases are TGTGCCAGCAGTCGCGAGGGAAACACCATATATTTT. Translation gives CASSREGNTIYF.

V is TRBV5-5 and J is TRBJ2-2, with D maybe TRBD2 (7 bases). The V end was cut by 0 bases, the J end by 4 bases, with 16 bases between. The CDR3 sequence is 17 residues long. Looked up from germline, CDR1 is SGHKS and CDR2 is YYEKEE (reference sequence). The CDR3 spells CASSLAKGGPSTGELFF. The CDR3 DNA reads as TGTGCCAGCAGCTTGGCCAAGGGGGGGCCCTCCACCGGGGAGCTGTTTTTT.

V and J are TRBV6-2 or TRBV6-3 and TRBJ2-7; 13 bases align to TRBD2. Trimming at V came to 6 bases and at J to 5 bases, leaving 10 bases not matched to a gene. The CDR3 runs 16 residues. CDR1 and CDR2 (germline): MNHEY, SVGEGT. CDR3 amino acids: CASSLPLLAGGHEQYF. In DNA form, the CDR3 reads TGTGCCAGCAGCCTCCCCCTACTAGCGGGAGGGCACGAGCAGTACTTC.

The chain combines TRBV6-2 or TRBV6-3 with TRBJ2-7, with 8 positions matching TRBD1. The CDR3 is 15 residues long. Trimming at V came to 6 bases and at J to 1 base, leaving 8 bases not matched to a gene. Germline V lookup: CDR1 MNHEY, CDR2 SVGEGT. The CDR3 loop is CASSRHRGESYEQYF. The CDR3 nucleotides read TGTGCCAGCAGCCGGCACAGGGGGGAATCCTACGAGCAGTACTTC.

The chain has TRBV3-1 (or the pseudogene TRBV3-2) and TRBJ1-2; D is uncertain. Germline CDR1 reads LGHDT; CDR2 reads YNNKEL (reference sequence). V shed 4 bases and J shed 3 bases, with 24 bases lying between them. The CDR3 contains 18 residues. The CDR3 DNA follows: TGTGCCAGCAGCCCCGAGGCGTCGTACGGCCCGCTCGACTATGGCTACACCTTC. It encodes CASSPEASYGPLDYGYTF.

This rearrangement joins TRBV7-6 to TRBJ2-5, with 7 bases aligning to TRBD1. The CDR3 runs 19 residues. Unmatched junction bases numbered 17, after V lost 4 bases and J lost 0 bases. Germline assignment: CDR1 SGHVS and CDR2 FNYEAQ. CDR3 protein: CASSSGDSFLSGYQETQYF. In DNA form, the CDR3 reads TGTGCCAGCAGCTCCGGGGACAGTTTTCTCTCGGGGTACCAAGAGACCCAGTACTTC.

J is TRBJ1-2 and V is TRBV6-6; D remains ambiguous. The germline CDR1 and CDR2 sequences are MNHNY and SVGAGI (reference sequence). This CDR3 spans 15 amino acids. Trimming left V 5 bases short and J 8 bases short, with 21 bases between. This CDR3 is CASSQAVRAAGGYTF. As DNA, the CDR3 is TGTGCCAGCAGTCAAGCGGTTCGGGCGGCGGGGGGCTACACCTTC.